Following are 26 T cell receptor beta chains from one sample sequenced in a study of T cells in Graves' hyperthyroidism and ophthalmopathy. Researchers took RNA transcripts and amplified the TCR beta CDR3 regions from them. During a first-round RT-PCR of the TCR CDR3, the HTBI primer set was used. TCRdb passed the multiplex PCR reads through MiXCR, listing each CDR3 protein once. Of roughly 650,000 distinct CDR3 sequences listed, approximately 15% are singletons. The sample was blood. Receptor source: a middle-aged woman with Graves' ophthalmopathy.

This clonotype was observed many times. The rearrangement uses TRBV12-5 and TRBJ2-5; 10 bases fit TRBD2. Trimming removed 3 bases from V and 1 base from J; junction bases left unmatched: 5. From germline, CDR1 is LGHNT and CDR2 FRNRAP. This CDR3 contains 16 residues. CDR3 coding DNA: TGTGCTAGTGGTTTACAGCGGGGGGGGTTCCAAGAGACCCAGTACTTC. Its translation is CASGLQRGGFQETQYF.

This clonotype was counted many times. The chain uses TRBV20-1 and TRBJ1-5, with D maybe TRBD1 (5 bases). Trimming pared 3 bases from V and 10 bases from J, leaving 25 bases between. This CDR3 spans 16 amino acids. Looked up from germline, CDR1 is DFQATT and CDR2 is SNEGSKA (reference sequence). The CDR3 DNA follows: TGCAGTGCTAGGGGGGGTGTGGAGGGCAATCATGGTCCCCAGCATTTT. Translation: CSARGGVEGNHGPQHF.

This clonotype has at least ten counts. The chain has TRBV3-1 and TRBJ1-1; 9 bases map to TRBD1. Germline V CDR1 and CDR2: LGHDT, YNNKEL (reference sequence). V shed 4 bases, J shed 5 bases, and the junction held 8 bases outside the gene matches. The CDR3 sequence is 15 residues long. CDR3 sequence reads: CASSPRDRARTEAFF. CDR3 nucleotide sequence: TGTGCCAGCAGCCCTCGGGACAGGGCAAGGACTGAAGCTTTCTTT.

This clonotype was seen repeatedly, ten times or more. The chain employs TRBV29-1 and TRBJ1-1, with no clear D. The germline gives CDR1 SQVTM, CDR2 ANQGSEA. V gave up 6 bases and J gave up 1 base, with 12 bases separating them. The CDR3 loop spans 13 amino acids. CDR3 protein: CSVDPKGNTEAFF. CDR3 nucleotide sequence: TGCAGCGTAGACCCTAAGGGGAACACTGAAGCTTTCTTT.

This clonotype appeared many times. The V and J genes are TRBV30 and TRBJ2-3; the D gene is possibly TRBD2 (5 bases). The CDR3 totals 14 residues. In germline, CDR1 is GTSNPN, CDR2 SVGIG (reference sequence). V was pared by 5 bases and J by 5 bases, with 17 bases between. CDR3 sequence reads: CAWGLEGPGDTQYF. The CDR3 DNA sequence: TGTGCCTGGGGCCTTGAGGGCCCGGGAGATACGCAGTATTTT.

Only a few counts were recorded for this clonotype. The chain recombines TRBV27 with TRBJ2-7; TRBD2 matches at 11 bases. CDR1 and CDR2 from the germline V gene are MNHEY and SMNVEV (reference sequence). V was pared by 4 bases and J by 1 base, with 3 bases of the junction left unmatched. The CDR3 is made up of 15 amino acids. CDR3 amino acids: CASSWASGGSYEQYF. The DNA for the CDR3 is TGTGCCAGCAGTTGGGCTAGCGGGGGGTCCTACGAGCAGTACTTC.

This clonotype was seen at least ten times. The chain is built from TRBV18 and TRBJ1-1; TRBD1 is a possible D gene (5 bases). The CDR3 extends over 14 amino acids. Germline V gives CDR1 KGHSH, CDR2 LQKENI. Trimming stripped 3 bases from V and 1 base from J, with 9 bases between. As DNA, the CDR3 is TGTGCCAGCTCACCGGACACACCGAACACTGAAGCTTTCTTT. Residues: CASSPDTPNTEAFF. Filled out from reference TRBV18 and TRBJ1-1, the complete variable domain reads NAGVMQNPRHLVRRRGQEARLRCSPMKGHSHVYWYRQLPEEGLKFMVYLQKENIIDESGMPKERFSAEFPKEGPSILRIQQVVRGDSAAYFCASSPDTPNTEAFFGQGTRLTVV.

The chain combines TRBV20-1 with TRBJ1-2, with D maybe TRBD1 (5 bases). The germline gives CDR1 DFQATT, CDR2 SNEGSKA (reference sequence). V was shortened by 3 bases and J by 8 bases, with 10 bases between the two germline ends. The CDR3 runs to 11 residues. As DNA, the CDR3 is TGCAGTGCTAGGGATAGGGGAGGCTACACCTTC. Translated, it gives CSARDRGGYTF.

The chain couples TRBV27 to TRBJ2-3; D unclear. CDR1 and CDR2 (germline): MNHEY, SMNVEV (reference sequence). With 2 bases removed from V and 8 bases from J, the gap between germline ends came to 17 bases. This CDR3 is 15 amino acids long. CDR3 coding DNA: TGTGCCAGCAGTTTAAGCCCCTTTGGGGAAGCTACGCAGTATTTT. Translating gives CASSLSPFGEATQYF.

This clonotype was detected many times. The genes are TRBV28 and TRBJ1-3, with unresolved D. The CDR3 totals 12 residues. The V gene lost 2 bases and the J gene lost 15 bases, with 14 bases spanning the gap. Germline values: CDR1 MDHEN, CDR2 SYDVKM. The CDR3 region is CASSLSLTSGYF. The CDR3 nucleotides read TGTGCCAGCAGTTTAAGTCTGACGAGCGGATATTTT.

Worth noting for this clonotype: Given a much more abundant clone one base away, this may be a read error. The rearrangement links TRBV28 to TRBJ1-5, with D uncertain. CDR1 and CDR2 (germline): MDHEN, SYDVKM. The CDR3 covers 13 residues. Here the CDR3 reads CASSFDGDQPQNF. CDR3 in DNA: TGTGCCAGCAGTTTTGACGGGGATCAGCCCCAGAATTTT.

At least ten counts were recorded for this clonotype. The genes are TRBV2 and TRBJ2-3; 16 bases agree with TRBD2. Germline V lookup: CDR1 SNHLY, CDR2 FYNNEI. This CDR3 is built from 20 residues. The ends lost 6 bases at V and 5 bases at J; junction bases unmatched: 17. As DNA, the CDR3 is TGTGCCAGCAGCGCTAGATACCCCGGGACTAGCGGGAGGGACAGAGATACGCAGTATTTT. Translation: CASSARYPGTSGRDRDTQYF.

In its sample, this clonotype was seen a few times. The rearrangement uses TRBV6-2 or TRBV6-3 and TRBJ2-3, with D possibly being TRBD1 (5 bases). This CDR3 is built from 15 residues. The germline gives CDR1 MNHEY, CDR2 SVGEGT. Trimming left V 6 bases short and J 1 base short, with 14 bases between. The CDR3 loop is CASRTDSFGTDTQYF. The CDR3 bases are TGTGCCAGCAGAACAGACAGCTTTGGCACAGATACGCAGTATTTT.

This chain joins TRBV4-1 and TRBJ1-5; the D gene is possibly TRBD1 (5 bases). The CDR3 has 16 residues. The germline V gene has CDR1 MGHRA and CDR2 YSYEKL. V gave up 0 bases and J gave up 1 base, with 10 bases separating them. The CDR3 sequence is CASSQDGGKSNQPQHF. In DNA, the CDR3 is TGCGCCAGCAGCCAAGATGGGGGAAAGAGCAATCAGCCCCAGCATTTT.

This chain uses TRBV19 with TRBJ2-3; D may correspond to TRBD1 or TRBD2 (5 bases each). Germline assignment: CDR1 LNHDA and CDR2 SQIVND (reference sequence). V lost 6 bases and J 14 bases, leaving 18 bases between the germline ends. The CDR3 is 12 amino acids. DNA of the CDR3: TGTGCCAGTAGGGAACCGGGGCGTAAGCCGTATTTT. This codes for CASREPGRKPYF.

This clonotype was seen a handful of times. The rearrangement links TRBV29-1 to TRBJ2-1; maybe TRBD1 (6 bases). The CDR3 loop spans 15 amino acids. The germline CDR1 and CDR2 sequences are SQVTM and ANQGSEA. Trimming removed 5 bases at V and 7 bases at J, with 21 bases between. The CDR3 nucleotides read TGCAGCGTTAGCTTAGGGACAAGGGGCGGGAATGAGCAGTTCTTC. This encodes CSVSLGTRGGNEQFF.

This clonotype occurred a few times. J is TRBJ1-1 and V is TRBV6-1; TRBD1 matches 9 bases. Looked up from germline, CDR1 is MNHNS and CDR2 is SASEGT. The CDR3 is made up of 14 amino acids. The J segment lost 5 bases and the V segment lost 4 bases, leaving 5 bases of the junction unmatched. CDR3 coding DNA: TGTGCCAGCAGTGCTTGGACAGGGGAGACTGAAGCTTTCTTT. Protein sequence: CASSAWTGETEAFF.

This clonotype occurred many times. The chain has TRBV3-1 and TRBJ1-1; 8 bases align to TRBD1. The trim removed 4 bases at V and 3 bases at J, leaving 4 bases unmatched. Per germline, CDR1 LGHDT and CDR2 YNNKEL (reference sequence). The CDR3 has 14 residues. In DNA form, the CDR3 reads TGTGCCAGCAGCCGACAGGGGTGGGACACTGAAGCTTTCTTT. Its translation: CASSRQGWDTEAFF.

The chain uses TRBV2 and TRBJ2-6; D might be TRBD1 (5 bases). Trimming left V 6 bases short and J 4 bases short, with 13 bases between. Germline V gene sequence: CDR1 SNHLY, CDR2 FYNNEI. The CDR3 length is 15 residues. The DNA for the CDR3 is TGTGCCAGCAGGGCCGACAGTACCGGGGCCAACGTCCTGACTTTC. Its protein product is CASRADSTGANVLTF.

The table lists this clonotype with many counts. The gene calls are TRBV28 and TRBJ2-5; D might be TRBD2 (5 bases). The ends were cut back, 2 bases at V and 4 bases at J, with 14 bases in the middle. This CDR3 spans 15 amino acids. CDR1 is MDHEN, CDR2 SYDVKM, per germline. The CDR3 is CASSLGGTSRETQYF. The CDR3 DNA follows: TGTGCCAGCAGTTTAGGAGGAACTTCTCGAGAGACCCAGTACTTC.

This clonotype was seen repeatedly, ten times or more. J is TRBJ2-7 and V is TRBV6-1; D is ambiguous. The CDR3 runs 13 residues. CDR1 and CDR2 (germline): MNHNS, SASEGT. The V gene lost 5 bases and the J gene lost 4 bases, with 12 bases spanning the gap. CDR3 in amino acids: CASSSFGEYEQYF. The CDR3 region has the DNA TGTGCCAGCAGTAGCTTCGGAGAGTACGAGCAGTACTTC.

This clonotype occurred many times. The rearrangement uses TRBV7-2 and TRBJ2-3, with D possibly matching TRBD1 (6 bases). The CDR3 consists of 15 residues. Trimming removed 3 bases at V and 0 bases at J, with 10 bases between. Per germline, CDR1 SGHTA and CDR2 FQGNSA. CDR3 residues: CASSFGTSSTDTQYF. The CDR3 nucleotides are TGTGCCAGCAGCTTCGGGACATCCAGCACAGATACGCAGTATTTT.

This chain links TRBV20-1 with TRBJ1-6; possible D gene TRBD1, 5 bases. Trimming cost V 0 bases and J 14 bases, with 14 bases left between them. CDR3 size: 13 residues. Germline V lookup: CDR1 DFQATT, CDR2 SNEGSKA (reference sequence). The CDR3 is CSARDRTGKALHF. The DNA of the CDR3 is TGCAGTGCTAGAGATCGTACAGGAAAGGCCCTCCACTTT.

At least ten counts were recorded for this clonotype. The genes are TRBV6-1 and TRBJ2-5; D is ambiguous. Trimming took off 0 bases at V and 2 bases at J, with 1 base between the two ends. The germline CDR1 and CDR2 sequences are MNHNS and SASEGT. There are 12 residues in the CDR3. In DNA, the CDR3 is TGTGCCAGCAGTGAAGCTCAAGAGACCCAGTACTTC. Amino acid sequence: CASSEAQETQYF.

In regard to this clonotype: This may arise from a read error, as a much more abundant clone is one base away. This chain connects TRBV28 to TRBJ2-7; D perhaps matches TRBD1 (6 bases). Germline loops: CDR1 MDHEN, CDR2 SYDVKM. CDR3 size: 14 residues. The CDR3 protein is CANSLGGESAEQYF. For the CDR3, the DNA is TGTGCCAACAGTTTAGGGGGAGAGTCCGCCGAGCAGTACTTC.

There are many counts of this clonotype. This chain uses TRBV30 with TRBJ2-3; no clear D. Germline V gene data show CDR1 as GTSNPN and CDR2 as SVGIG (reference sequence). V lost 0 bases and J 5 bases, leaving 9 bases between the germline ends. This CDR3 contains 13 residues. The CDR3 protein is CAWSVPGEDTQYF. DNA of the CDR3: TGTGCCTGGAGTGTACCTGGCGAAGATACGCAGTATTTT. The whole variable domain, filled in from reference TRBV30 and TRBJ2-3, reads SQTIHQWPATLVQPVGSPLSLECTVEGTSNPNLYWYRQAAGRGLQLLFYSVGIGQISSEVPQNLSASRPQDRQFILSSKKLLLSDSGFYLCAWSVPGEDTQYFGPGTRLTVL.